The 23 T cell receptor beta chains below were found in one sample sequenced in a study of CD8 T cells in Susac syndrome. The RNA, roughly 0.45 to 1 ug, was put through reverse transcription using random hexamers. A single record per CDR3 protein comes from TCRdb applying MiXCR to the immunoSEQ multiplex PCR reads. The table shows around 180,000 distinct CDR3 sequences, with almost 96% occurring only once. Sequenced input: CD4+ T cells from PBMCs. Receptors were obtained from a human donor with multiple sclerosis.

The chain couples TRBV7-9 to TRBJ1-5, with 7 bases fitting TRBD1. V lost 1 base and J lost 0; bases outside the gene matches: 6. The CDR3 consists of 17 residues. Germline V CDR1 and CDR2: SEHNR, FQNEAQ (reference sequence). The CDR3 is CASSLGGQFHSNQPQHF. CDR3 bases: TGTGCCAGCAGCTTAGGGGGACAGTTCCATAGCAATCAGCCCCAGCATTTT.

This chain connects TRBV20-1 to TRBJ1-5, with D perhaps matching TRBD1 (6 bases). Germline CDR1 is DFQATT and CDR2 is SNEGSKA (reference sequence). Trimming cost V 0 bases and J 6 bases, with 9 bases left between them. This CDR3 spans 13 amino acids. CDR3 in amino acids: CSARDLGGQPQHF. CDR3 bases: TGCAGTGCTAGAGATCTAGGGGGTCAGCCCCAGCATTTT.

This chain connects TRBV12-3 or TRBV12-4 to TRBJ2-1, with a possible D match to TRBD2 (5 bases). Trimming left V 3 bases short and J 14 bases short, with 14 bases between. The CDR3 has 12 residues. The CDR3 DNA sequence: TGTGCCAGCAGTTTCCGGAGGCTTAGGGAGTTCTTC. This translates into CASSFRRLREFF.

The chain recombines TRBV20-1 with TRBJ2-7; 11 bases align to TRBD1. The germline V gene encodes CDR1 DFQATT and CDR2 SNEGSKA (reference sequence). CDR3 size: 13 residues. V was clipped by 6 bases and J by 2 bases; unmatched bases: 3. CDR3 in DNA: TGCAGTGCATGGGACAGGGGGGCCTACGAGCAGTACTTC. Amino acids: CSAWDRGAYEQYF.

The chain combines TRBV3-1 with TRBJ2-2; D unclear. There are 14 residues in the CDR3. V was cut by 4 bases and J by 3 bases, with 9 bases left in between. CDR1 is LGHDT and CDR2 is YNNKEL in the germline V gene (reference sequence). CDR3: CASSPRPDTGELFF. DNA for the CDR3: TGTGCCAGCAGCCCCAGGCCGGACACCGGGGAGCTGTTTTTT.

The rearrangement uses TRBV7-3 and TRBJ2-3, with TRBD2 identical over 8 bases. This CDR3 comprises 14 residues. J gave up 7 bases and V 5 bases, and 8 bases lay outside the gene matches. Per germline, CDR1 SGHTA and CDR2 FQGTGA. The CDR3 loop is CASSPRGLGNTQYF. In nucleotides, the CDR3 is TGTGCCAGCAGCCCCAGGGGACTAGGAAATACGCAGTATTTT.

V is TRBV30 and J is TRBJ2-3; 8 bases agree with TRBD2. Germline CDR1 reads GTSNPN; CDR2 reads SVGIG (reference sequence). With V trimmed by 4 bases and J by 1 base, 4 bases remained unmatched. This CDR3 spans 14 amino acids. The CDR3 sequence is CAWNAGGGTDTQYF. The CDR3 DNA sequence: TGTGCCTGGAACGCGGGGGGCGGCACAGATACGCAGTATTTT.

In regard to this clonotype: One end of the junction is discordant with germline, which a read error may explain. The J gene is TRBJ1-6, the V gene TRBV12-3 or TRBV12-4; TRBD1 matches 7 bases. The CDR3 is 16 residues long. This CDR3 is CASSGQASSYNSPLHF. In DNA form, the CDR3 reads TGTGCCAGCAGCGGACAGGCAAGCTCCTATAATTCACCCCTCCATTTT.

This rearrangement joins TRBV24-1 to TRBJ2-5, with 7 bases lining up with TRBD1. This CDR3 comprises 20 residues. Trimming cost V 5 bases and J 2 bases; bases outside gene matches: 22. From germline, CDR1 is KGHDR and CDR2 SFDVKD. CDR3 sequence reads: CATSGGPLVGMGQTQETQYF. The DNA of the CDR3 is TGTGCCACCAGTGGGGGCCCTTTAGTAGGAATGGGACAGACTCAAGAGACCCAGTACTTC.

The rearrangement links TRBV24-1 to TRBJ2-1; a weak D match, TRBD1 (5 bases). CDR3 length: 15 residues. Deletions cut 0 bases from V and 5 bases from J, with 10 bases between. Germline assignment: CDR1 KGHDR and CDR2 SFDVKD. The CDR3 sequence: CATSDLTSGNNEQFF. CDR3 nucleotides: TGTGCCACCAGTGATTTGACCTCAGGGAACAATGAGCAGTTCTTC.

This chain uses TRBV11-2 with TRBJ2-4; D possibly matches TRBD1 or TRBD2 (5 bases each). Germline V lookup: CDR1 SGHAT, CDR2 FQNNGV. The CDR3 is 15 amino acids. Trimming cost V 5 bases and J 5 bases, with 16 bases left between them. DNA for the CDR3: TGTGCCAGCAGCGTTATGCCCGGGGCAGAAAACATTCAGTACTTC. The encoded protein is CASSVMPGAENIQYF.

This sequence joins TRBV6-5 and TRBJ1-2; weak D call: TRBD1 (5 bases). The CDR3 consists of 15 residues. Trimming removed 5 bases from V and 5 bases from J, with 18 bases in between. Germline assignment: CDR1 MNHEY and CDR2 SVGAGI. As DNA, the CDR3 is TGTGCCAGCAGTAAGGCAAGGGGCACAAATTATGGCTACACCTTC. Amino acids: CASSKARGTNYGYTF.

The chain has TRBV20-1 and TRBJ1-2; 9 bases are shared with TRBD1. This CDR3 spans 13 amino acids. V trimming: 6 bases; J trimming: 5 bases; junction bases outside the gene matches: 7. Germline CDR1 DFQATT, CDR2 SNEGSKA (reference sequence). CDR3 bases: TGCAGTGCGCCAACAGGGGGCGGTTATGGCTACACCTTC. This codes for CSAPTGGGYGYTF.

The chain has TRBV2 and TRBJ2-5; D is unclear. Trimming stripped 1 base from V and 1 base from J, with 7 bases between. The germline gives CDR1 SNHLY, CDR2 FYNNEI. There are 14 residues in the CDR3. This CDR3 is CASSEGIVQETQYF. CDR3 DNA sequence: TGTGCCAGCAGTGAAGGGATCGTCCAAGAGACCCAGTACTTC.

This chain uses TRBV29-1 with TRBJ2-5; TRBD2 is a possible D gene (5 bases). The length of the CDR3 is 13 residues. V lost 3 bases to trimming and J lost 1 base, with 9 bases between them. CDR1 and CDR2 (germline): SQVTM, ANQGSEA. The chain's CDR3 is CSVDSGSQETQYF. DNA of the CDR3: TGCAGCGTTGACTCGGGGTCCCAAGAGACCCAGTACTTC.

The chain uses TRBV12-3 or TRBV12-4 and TRBJ2-3, with a possible D match to TRBD1 (5 bases). The CDR3 is 14 amino acids. Trimming left V 0 bases short and J 6 bases short, with 10 bases between. The CDR3 nucleotides read TGTGCCAGCAGTTTAGCGGGGCCAGGGGATACGCAGTATTTT. Translating it yields CASSLAGPGDTQYF.

The chain employs TRBV7-9 and TRBJ2-3, with TRBD1 matching 11 bases. After removal of 0 bases from V and 3 bases from J, the junction contained 5 bases not matched to a gene. Germline V CDR1 and CDR2: SEHNR, FQNEAQ (reference sequence). The CDR3 is 17 amino acids. CDR3 loop: CASSLAPGTGGTDTQYF. For the CDR3, the DNA is TGTGCCAGCAGCTTAGCCCCCGGGACAGGGGGGACAGATACGCAGTATTTT.

The rearrangement links TRBV12-3 or TRBV12-4 to TRBJ1-3; D gene ambiguous. This CDR3 region has 12 residues. The germline V and J ends were trimmed by 6 bases and 4 bases, with 7 bases remaining between them. The CDR3 region is CASRLTGNTIYF. Here the CDR3 DNA reads TGTGCCAGCAGGTTGACAGGAAACACCATATATTTT.

CDR3 region: CSSRRGVYNEQFF. The CDR3 DNA reads as TGCAGTTCCCGGAGGGGGGTCTACAATGAGCAGTTCTTC. The chain has TRBV20-1 and TRBJ2-1; D tentatively fits TRBD1 or TRBD2 (6 bases each). This CDR3 has 13 residues. With 8 bases removed from V and 3 bases from J, the gap between germline ends came to 14 bases. The V gene's germline CDR1 is DFQATT and CDR2 SNEGSKA (reference sequence).

The V gene is TRBV15, the J gene TRBJ2-7; D is uncertain. Trimming removed 2 bases from V and 3 bases from J, with 5 bases in between. The CDR3 length is 12 residues. Germline lookup yields CDR1 LNHNV and CDR2 YYDKDF (reference sequence). CDR3 in amino acids: CATSRHNYEQYF. CDR3 coding DNA: TGTGCCACCAGCAGACATAACTACGAGCAGTACTTC.

The gene calls are TRBV12-3 or TRBV12-4 and TRBJ2-7; 7 bases line up with TRBD1. Unmatched junction bases numbered 7, after V lost 6 bases and J lost 2 bases. The CDR3 length is 14 residues. CDR3 amino acids: CASSSRGQTYEQYF. CDR3 in DNA: TGTGCCAGCAGCTCCCGGGGACAGACCTACGAGCAGTACTTC.

This clonotype occurred once. This chain uses TRBV29-1 with TRBJ2-2; D might be TRBD1 (5 bases). The germline gives CDR1 SQVTM, CDR2 ANQGSEA. Trimming pared 3 bases from V and 7 bases from J, leaving 15 bases between. The CDR3 length is 14 residues. CDR3 bases: TGCAGCGTTGACTTAGACAGAATGAACGGGGAGCTGTTTTTT. Translation gives CSVDLDRMNGELFF.

The gene calls are TRBV3-1 and TRBJ2-1; D possibly corresponds to TRBD1 (5 bases). Trimming took off 4 bases at V and 3 bases at J, with 10 bases between the two ends. CDR1 is LGHDT and CDR2 is YNNKEL in the germline V gene (reference sequence). This CDR3 is 14 amino acids long. The CDR3 is CASSLRRGYNEQFF. CDR3 in DNA: TGTGCCAGCAGCCTGAGAAGGGGCTACAATGAGCAGTTCTTC.